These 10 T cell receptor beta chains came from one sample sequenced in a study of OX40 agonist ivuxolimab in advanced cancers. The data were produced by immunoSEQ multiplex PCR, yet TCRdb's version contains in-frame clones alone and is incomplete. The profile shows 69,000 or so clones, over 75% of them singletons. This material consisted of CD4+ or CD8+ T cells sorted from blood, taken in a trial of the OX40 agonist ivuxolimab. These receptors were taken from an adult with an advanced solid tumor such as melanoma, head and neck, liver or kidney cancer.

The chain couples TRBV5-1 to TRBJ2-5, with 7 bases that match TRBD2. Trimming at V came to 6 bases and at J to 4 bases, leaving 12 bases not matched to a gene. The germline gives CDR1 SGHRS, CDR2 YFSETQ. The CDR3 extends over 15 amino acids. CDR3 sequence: CASTLGRPQGETQYF. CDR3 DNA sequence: TGCGCCAGCACCCTCGGGAGGCCCCAGGGAGAGACCCAGTACTTC.

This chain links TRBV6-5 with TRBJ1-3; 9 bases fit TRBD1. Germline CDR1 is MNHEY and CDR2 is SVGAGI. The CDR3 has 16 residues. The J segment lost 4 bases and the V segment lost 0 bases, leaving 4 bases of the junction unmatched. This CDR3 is CASSYSRTGDGNTIYF. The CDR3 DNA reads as TGTGCCAGCAGTTACTCTAGGACAGGGGACGGAAACACCATATATTTT.

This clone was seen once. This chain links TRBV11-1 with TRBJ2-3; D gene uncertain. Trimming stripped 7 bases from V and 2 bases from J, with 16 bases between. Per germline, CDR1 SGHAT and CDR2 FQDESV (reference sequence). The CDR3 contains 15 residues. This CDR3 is CASTSGGVSTDTQYF. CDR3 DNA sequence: TGTGCCAGCACTTCCGGTGGAGTGTCCACAGATACGCAGTATTTT.

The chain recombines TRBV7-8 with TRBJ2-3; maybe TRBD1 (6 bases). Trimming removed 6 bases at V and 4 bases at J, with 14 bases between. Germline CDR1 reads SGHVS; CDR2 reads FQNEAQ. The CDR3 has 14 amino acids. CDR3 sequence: CASSPTGIADTQYF. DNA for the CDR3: TGTGCCAGCAGTCCAACAGGGATCGCAGATACGCAGTATTTT.

DNA of the CDR3: TGCGCCAGCAGCTTGCAGGGTGCCGGCTACACCTTC. Protein: CASSLQGAGYTF. V usage is TRBV5-1 and J usage is TRBJ1-2; D is possibly TRBD1 (5 bases). This CDR3 has 12 residues. Germline CDR1 SGHRS, CDR2 YFSETQ. Trimming left V 1 base short and J 8 bases short, with 9 bases between. Combining the CDR3 with reference TRBV5-1 and TRBJ1-2 gives the whole variable domain KAGVTQTPRYLIKTRGQQVTLSCSPISGHRSVSWYQQTPGQGLQFLFEYFSETQRNKGNFPGRFSGRQFSNSRSEMNVSTLELGDSALYLCASSLQGAGYTFGSGTRLTVV.

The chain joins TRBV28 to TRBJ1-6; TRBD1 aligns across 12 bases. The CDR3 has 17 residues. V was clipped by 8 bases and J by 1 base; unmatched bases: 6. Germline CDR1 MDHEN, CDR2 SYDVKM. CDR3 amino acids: CASGGTGGESYNSPLHF. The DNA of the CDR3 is TGTGCCAGCGGCGGGACAGGGGGCGAGTCCTATAATTCACCCCTCCACTTT.

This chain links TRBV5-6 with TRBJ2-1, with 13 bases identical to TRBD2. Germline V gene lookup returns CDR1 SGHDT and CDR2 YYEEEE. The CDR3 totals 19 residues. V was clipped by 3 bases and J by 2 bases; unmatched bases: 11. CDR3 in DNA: TGTGCCAGCAGCTACCTAAGGACTAGCGGGAGTTTCACCTACAATGAGCAGTTCTTC. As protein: CASSYLRTSGSFTYNEQFF.

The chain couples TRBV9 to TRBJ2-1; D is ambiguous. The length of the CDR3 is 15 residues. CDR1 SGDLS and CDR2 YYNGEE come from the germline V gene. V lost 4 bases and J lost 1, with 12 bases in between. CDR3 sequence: CASSPTFGSYNEQFF. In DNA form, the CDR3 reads TGTGCCAGCAGCCCCACGTTTGGATCCTACAATGAGCAGTTCTTC.

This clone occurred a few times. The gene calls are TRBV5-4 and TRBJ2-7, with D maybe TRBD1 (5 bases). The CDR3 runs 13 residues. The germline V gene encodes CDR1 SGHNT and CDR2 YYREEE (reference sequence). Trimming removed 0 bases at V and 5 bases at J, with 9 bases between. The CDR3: CASSLGGRDEQYF. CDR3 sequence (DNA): TGTGCCAGCAGCTTGGGGGGCCGGGACGAGCAGTACTTC.

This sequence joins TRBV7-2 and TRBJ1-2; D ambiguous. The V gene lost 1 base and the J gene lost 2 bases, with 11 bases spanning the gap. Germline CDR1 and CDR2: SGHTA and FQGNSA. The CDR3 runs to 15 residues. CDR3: CASSLVAGLNYGYTF. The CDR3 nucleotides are TGTGCCAGCAGCTTAGTGGCAGGACTAAACTATGGCTACACCTTC.